This entry lists 21 T cell receptor beta chains sequenced from one sample in a study of OX40 agonist ivuxolimab in advanced cancers. TCRdb's copy holds only in-frame clones and misses some; the assay was immunoSEQ multiplex PCR. The table lists roughly 76,000 clones, less than 90% of them singletons. The starting material was CD4+ or CD8+ T cells sorted from blood, obtained in a trial of the OX40 agonist ivuxolimab. Source of these receptors: an adult with an advanced solid tumor such as melanoma, head and neck, liver or kidney cancer.

The rearrangement uses TRBV7-9 and TRBJ2-7; D possibly corresponds to TRBD1 (5 bases). V gave up 1 base and J gave up 1 base, with 8 bases separating them. This CDR3 is built from 14 residues. CDR1 is SEHNR and CDR2 is FQNEAQ in the germline V gene (reference sequence). In DNA, the CDR3 is TGTGCCAGCAGCTTAGACCAGGGATCCTACGAGCAGTACTTC. Its protein is CASSLDQGSYEQYF.

The genes are TRBV7-6 and TRBJ2-7, with 8 bases lining up with TRBD1. The length of the CDR3 is 15 residues. V lost 5 bases, J lost 1 base, and 7 bases stayed unmatched. The germline gives CDR1 SGHVS, CDR2 FNYEAQ. The CDR3 is CASSAQGASSYEQYF. CDR3 coding DNA: TGTGCCAGCAGCGCTCAGGGGGCTTCGTCCTACGAGCAGTACTTC.

This clone has more than one count but fewer than ten. The genes are TRBV29-1 and TRBJ2-6; no clear D gene. Looked up from germline, CDR1 is SQVTM and CDR2 is ANQGSEA. Between the trimmed V and J ends, which lost 7 bases and 0 bases, there was a span of 10 bases. There are 14 residues in the CDR3. CDR3 sequence: CSALPDSGANVLTF. CDR3 coding DNA: TGCAGCGCACTCCCCGACTCTGGGGCCAACGTCCTGACTTTC.

The V gene is TRBV9, the J gene TRBJ1-1, with unresolved D. This CDR3 is built from 13 residues. Germline CDR1 reads SGDLS; CDR2 reads YYNGEE. Trimming took off 4 bases at V and 7 bases at J, with 14 bases between the two ends. CDR3 residues: CASSYDGTIEAFF. The CDR3, as DNA: TGTGCCAGCAGCTACGACGGTACAATTGAAGCTTTCTTT.

The chain employs TRBV7-8 and TRBJ2-1; possibly TRBD1 or TRBD2 for D (5 bases each). There are 15 residues in the CDR3. Germline CDR1 reads SGHVS; CDR2 reads FQNEAQ. The ends were cut back, 2 bases at V and 8 bases at J, with 16 bases in the middle. This CDR3 is CASSLSGPGDHEQFF. The DNA for the CDR3 is TGTGCCAGCAGCTTATCCGGGCCCGGGGACCATGAGCAGTTCTTC.

This clone has a handful of counts. V gene TRBV2 combines with J gene TRBJ2-3, with 9 positions matching TRBD1. The CDR3 is made up of 15 amino acids. Unmatched junction bases numbered 9, after V lost 5 bases and J lost 6 bases. The germline V gene encodes CDR1 SNHLY and CDR2 FYNNEI. CDR3 DNA sequence: TGTGCCAGCAGTTACGTGGGACAGGGTATCGATACGCAGTATTTT. It specifies CASSYVGQGIDTQYF.

The V gene is TRBV5-4, the J gene TRBJ1-4; no clear D gene. Germline CDR1 and CDR2: SGHNT and YYREEE (reference sequence). Deletions cut 0 bases from V and 5 bases from J, with 17 bases between. CDR3 length: 17 amino acids. The chain's CDR3 is CASSLGTSRHRNEKLFF. Here the CDR3 DNA reads TGTGCCAGCAGCTTGGGAACTTCACGGCACCGGAATGAAAAACTGTTTTTT.

V and J are TRBV5-4 and TRBJ1-3, with D possibly matching TRBD1 (6 bases). The germline V gene encodes CDR1 SGHNT and CDR2 YYREEE (reference sequence). The CDR3 is 16 residues long. V lost 0 bases to trimming and J lost 0 bases, with 10 bases between them. The CDR3 sequence is CASSLEGVSSGNTIYF. The CDR3 DNA sequence: TGTGCCAGCAGCTTGGAGGGGGTGAGCTCTGGAAACACCATATATTTT.

The gene calls are TRBV5-8 and TRBJ2-5; 7 positions agree with TRBD1. CDR1 and CDR2 (germline): SGHTS, YDEGEE. The CDR3 extends over 14 amino acids. J was trimmed by 2 bases and V by 3 bases; bases with no gene match: 4. The CDR3 loop reads CASSWDSTQETQYF. The CDR3 region has the DNA TGTGCCAGCAGCTGGGACAGCACACAAGAGACCCAGTACTTC.

This clone was seen once. This chain connects TRBV19 to TRBJ1-1; D is perhaps TRBD1 (6 bases). The CDR3 consists of 13 residues. Germline V gene lookup returns CDR1 LNHDA and CDR2 SQIVND (reference sequence). V was clipped by 3 bases and J by 8 bases, with 13 bases between them. CDR3 bases: TGTGCCAGTAGTATGGGCAGGGGAGGAGAAGCTTTCTTT. It codes for CASSMGRGGEAFF.

The chain employs TRBV7-9 and TRBJ2-3; 7 bases match TRBD1. J gave up 4 bases and V 5 bases, and 15 bases lay outside the gene matches. This CDR3 spans 17 amino acids. Germline CDR1 SEHNR, CDR2 FQNEAQ (reference sequence). This CDR3 is CASSKTGTAIWPDTQYF. CDR3 coding DNA: TGTGCCAGCAGCAAGACAGGGACGGCTATCTGGCCAGATACGCAGTATTTT. The whole variable domain, remainder taken from reference TRBV7-9 and TRBJ2-3, is DTGVSQNPRHKITKRGQNVTFRCDPISEHNRLYWYRQTLGQGPEFLTYFQNEAQLEKSRLLSDRFSAERPKGSFSTLEIQRTEQGDSAMYLCASSKTGTAIWPDTQYFGPGTRLTVL.

The J gene is TRBJ2-5, the V gene TRBV5-1; tentatively, D is TRBD2 (6 bases). Germline V lookup: CDR1 SGHRS, CDR2 YFSETQ. V was trimmed by 5 bases and J by 2 bases, leaving 13 bases between them. The CDR3 spans 14 residues. CDR3 loop: CASRAPGVQETQYF. The CDR3 coding sequence is TGCGCCAGCAGGGCTCCGGGGGTGCAAGAGACCCAGTACTTC.

The rearrangement joins TRBV4-3 to TRBJ2-6; no definite D call. The CDR3 runs to 18 residues. Germline-derived CDR1 and CDR2 are LGHNA and YSLEER. V lost 6 bases to trimming and J lost 1 base, with 19 bases between them. CDR3 in amino acids: CASSGWPLSHSGANVLTF. The CDR3 region has the DNA TGCGCCAGCAGTGGATGGCCACTCAGCCATTCTGGGGCCAACGTCCTGACTTTC.

The rearrangement uses TRBV7-2 and TRBJ2-3; possibly TRBD2 for D (5 bases). The V gene lost 0 bases and the J gene lost 0 bases, with 7 bases spanning the gap. There are 15 residues in the CDR3. The germline V gene encodes CDR1 SGHTA and CDR2 FQGNSA. Here the CDR3 DNA reads TGTGCCAGCAGCTTAGCTAGCGTAAGCACAGATACGCAGTATTTT. This codes for CASSLASVSTDTQYF.

The CDR3 region has the DNA TGTGCCAGCAGTGAAATGGCGGATGAAAAACTGTTTTTT. Its protein is CASSEMADEKLFF. The genes are TRBV2 and TRBJ1-4; D unresolved. This CDR3 is 13 amino acids long. Looked up from germline, CDR1 is SNHLY and CDR2 is FYNNEI. V gave up 2 bases and J gave up 6 bases, with 7 bases separating them.

This chain connects TRBV9 to TRBJ2-3, with TRBD2 as a possible D gene (5 bases). Germline V lookup: CDR1 SGDLS, CDR2 YYNGEE. Trimming took 4 bases from V and 5 from J, leaving 11 bases between them. This CDR3 has 13 residues. CDR3 sequence (DNA): TGTGCCAGCAGCTCCCGGGATGGAGATACGCAGTATTTT. This gives the protein CASSSRDGDTQYF.

The chain employs TRBV7-9 and TRBJ2-2; 11 bases fit TRBD2. The V gene's germline CDR1 is SEHNR and CDR2 FQNEAQ (reference sequence). V lost 4 bases, J lost 5 bases, and 3 bases stayed unmatched. This CDR3 is 15 amino acids long. The chain's CDR3 is CASSSLAGGTGELFF. DNA for the CDR3: TGTGCCAGCAGCTCTTTAGCGGGGGGGACCGGGGAGCTGTTTTTT.

V gene TRBV4-3 combines with J gene TRBJ2-2, with 8 bases aligning to TRBD2. The CDR3 covers 16 residues. J gave up 4 bases and V 1 base, and 5 bases lay outside the gene matches. Per the germline V gene, CDR1 is LGHNA and CDR2 is YSLEER. This chain's CDR3 is CASSQAGGEGTGELFF. Written as DNA, the CDR3 is TGCGCCAGCAGCCAAGCCGGGGGGGAGGGCACCGGGGAGCTGTTTTTT.

This chain uses TRBV19 with TRBJ1-3, with no clear D. Germline values: CDR1 LNHDA, CDR2 SQIVND (reference sequence). The CDR3 is 15 residues long. V was clipped by 7 bases and J by 0 bases, with 13 bases between them. Here the CDR3 DNA reads TGTGCCAGTAACCAGGCAAAGCTCTCTGGAAACACCATATATTTT. It yields the protein CASNQAKLSGNTIYF.

The V and J genes are TRBV2 and TRBJ1-6, with D perhaps matching TRBD1 (5 bases). CDR3 length: 15 amino acids. Trimming pared 6 bases from V and 10 bases from J, leaving 19 bases between. Germline CDR1 is SNHLY and CDR2 is FYNNEI. In DNA form, the CDR3 reads TGTGCCAGCAGCCCTTCCGGGACGTCCTCCTCACCCCTCCACTTT. Its protein is CASSPSGTSSSPLHF.

This chain uses TRBV6-6 with TRBJ2-7; 8 bases are shared with TRBD2. There are 11 residues in the CDR3. Germline lookup yields CDR1 MNHNY and CDR2 SVGAGI (reference sequence). The trim removed 7 bases at V and 12 bases at J, leaving 8 bases unmatched. DNA for the CDR3: TGTGCCAGCACCCTGGGACTAGTTTCGTACTTC. This sequence encodes CASTLGLVSYF.